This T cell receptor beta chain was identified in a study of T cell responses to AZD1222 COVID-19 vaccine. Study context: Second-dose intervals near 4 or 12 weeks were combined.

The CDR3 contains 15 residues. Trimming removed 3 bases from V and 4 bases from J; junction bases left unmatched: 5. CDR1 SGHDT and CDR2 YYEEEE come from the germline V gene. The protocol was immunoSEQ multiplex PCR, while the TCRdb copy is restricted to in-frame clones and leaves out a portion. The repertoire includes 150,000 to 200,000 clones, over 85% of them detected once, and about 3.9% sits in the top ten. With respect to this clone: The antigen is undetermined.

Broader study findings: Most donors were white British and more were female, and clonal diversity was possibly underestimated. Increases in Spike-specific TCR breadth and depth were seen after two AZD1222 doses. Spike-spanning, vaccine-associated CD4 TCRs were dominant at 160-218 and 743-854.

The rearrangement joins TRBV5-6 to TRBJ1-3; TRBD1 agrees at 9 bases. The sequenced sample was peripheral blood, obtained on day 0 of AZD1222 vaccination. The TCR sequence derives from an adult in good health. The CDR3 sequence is CASSSLQGAGNTIYF. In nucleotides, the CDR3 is TGTGCCAGCAGCTCACTACAGGGGGCAGGAAACACCATATATTTT.